A single sample is the source of the 9 T cell receptor beta chains below, sequenced in a study of cytomegalovirus exposure and HLA in healthy donors. The study ran its PCR with 60 Vbeta and 13 Jbeta primers. Only in-frame clones appear in the TCRdb table, and some are missing; sequencing was by immunoSEQ multiplex PCR. The sample contains around 120,000 clones, 82% of which appear only once. The sample comprised PBMCs. The receptor source for this set is a boy younger than 18 in good health and CMV-seronegative.

This chain joins TRBV19 and TRBJ2-3; the D gene is possibly TRBD2 (5 bases). Germline lookup yields CDR1 LNHDA and CDR2 SQIVND (reference sequence). This CDR3 comprises 14 residues. V lost 3 bases and J lost 2, with 9 bases in between. The DNA of the CDR3 is TGTGCCAGTAGTATGAGGACTTTCACAGATACGCAGTATTTT. It codes for CASSMRTFTDTQYF.

V usage is TRBV6-1 and J usage is TRBJ2-7; maybe TRBD1 (6 bases). CDR1 is MNHNS and CDR2 is SASEGT in the germline V gene. The CDR3 totals 15 residues. V gave up 6 bases and J gave up 2 bases, with 17 bases separating them. For the CDR3, the DNA is TGTGCCAGCAGCTCCGGACAGAGAACCACCTACGAGCAGTACTTC. Translation gives CASSSGQRTTYEQYF.

This clone was seen just once. CDR3 DNA: TGTGCCTGGAGTGGAGTAGCGGGAAGCTCCTACGAGCAGTACTTC. It is translated as CAWSGVAGSSYEQYF. This rearrangement joins TRBV30 to TRBJ2-7; TRBD2 matches 8 bases. With 1 base clipped from V and 0 bases from J, the junction kept 5 bases outside the gene matches. The germline gives CDR1 GTSNPN, CDR2 SVGIG (reference sequence). CDR3 size: 15 residues. Full variable domain (remainder filled in from reference TRBV30 and TRBJ2-7): SQTIHQWPATLVQPVGSPLSLECTVEGTSNPNLYWYRQAAGRGLQLLFYSVGIGQISSEVPQNLSASRPQDRQFILSSKKLLLSDSGFYLCAWSGVAGSSYEQYFGPGTRLTVT.

J is TRBJ1-1 and V is TRBV7-2; tentatively, D is TRBD1 (6 bases). Germline CDR1 SGHTA, CDR2 FQGNSA. The CDR3 is made up of 16 amino acids. V was trimmed by 3 bases and J by 10 bases, leaving 24 bases between them. This chain's CDR3 is CASSFGPTGSPWGAFF. CDR3 coding DNA: TGTGCCAGCAGCTTCGGCCCAACAGGGTCGCCGTGGGGAGCTTTCTTT. The variable domain in full, with the rest retrieved from reference TRBV7-2 and TRBJ1-1, is GAGVSQSPSNKVTEKGKDVELRCDPISGHTALYWYRQSLGQGLEFLIYFQGNSAPDKSGLPSDRFSAERTGGSVSTLTIQRTQQEDSAVYLCASSFGPTGSPWGAFFGQGTRLTVV.

V usage is TRBV19 and J usage is TRBJ1-3; D gene uncertain. V lost 3 bases to trimming and J lost 0 bases, with 9 bases between them. CDR3 length: 15 residues. Germline CDR1 is LNHDA and CDR2 is SQIVND (reference sequence). CDR3: CASSMVVLSGNTIYF. The CDR3 DNA is TGTGCCAGTAGTATGGTAGTCCTCTCTGGAAACACCATATATTTT. The variable domain in full, completed from reference TRBV19 and TRBJ1-3, reads DGGITQSPKYLFRKEGQNVTLSCEQNLNHDAMYWYRQDPGQGLRLIYYSQIVNDFQKGDIAEGYSVSREKKESFPLTVTSAQKNPTAFYLCASSMVVLSGNTIYFGEGSWLTVV.

This chain's CDR3 is CASSPGLAEYEQYF. The CDR3 bases are TGTGCCAGCAGCCCGGGACTAGCGGAATACGAGCAGTACTTC. The rearrangement joins TRBV7-9 to TRBJ2-7; 11 nucleotides agree with TRBD2. The CDR3 loop spans 14 amino acids. Germline CDR1 and CDR2: SEHNR and FQNEAQ (reference sequence). Unmatched junction bases numbered 4, after V lost 5 bases and J lost 4 bases.

The chain recombines TRBV6-1 with TRBJ2-1, with 7 nucleotides matching TRBD2. In germline, CDR1 is MNHNS, CDR2 SASEGT. This CDR3 spans 14 amino acids. After removal of 7 bases from V and 2 bases from J, the junction contained 5 bases not matched to a gene. As DNA, the CDR3 is TGTGCCAGCAAGAAACTAGCGACCTACAATGAGCAGTTCTTC. This encodes CASKKLATYNEQFF.

The chain uses TRBV7-9 and TRBJ2-1; D remains unclear. This CDR3 comprises 13 residues. CDR1 is SEHNR and CDR2 is FQNEAQ in the germline V gene (reference sequence). V lost 1 base and J 8 bases, leaving 9 bases between the germline ends. The DNA for the CDR3 is TGTGCCAGCAGCTTAGACGGGTTCGATGAGCAGTTCTTC. This gives the protein CASSLDGFDEQFF.

This clone was counted between two and nine times. J is TRBJ2-5 and V is TRBV4-1, with 12 positions matching TRBD2. This CDR3 region has 15 residues. Germline CDR1 is MGHRA and CDR2 is YSYEKL. V gave up 1 base and J gave up 4 bases; unmatched junction bases: 1. CDR3 amino acids: CASSQGTSGIETQYF. The DNA for the CDR3 is TGCGCCAGCAGCCAAGGGACTAGCGGGATAGAGACCCAGTACTTC.